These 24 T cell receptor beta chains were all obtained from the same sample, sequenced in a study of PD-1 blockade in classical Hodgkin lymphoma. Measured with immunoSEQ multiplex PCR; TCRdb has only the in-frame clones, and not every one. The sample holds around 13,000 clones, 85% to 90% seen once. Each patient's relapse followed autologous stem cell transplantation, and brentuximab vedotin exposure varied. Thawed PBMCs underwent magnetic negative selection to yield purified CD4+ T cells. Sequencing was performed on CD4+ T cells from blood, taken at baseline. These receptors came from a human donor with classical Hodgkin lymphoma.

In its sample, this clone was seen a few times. In DNA, the CDR3 is TGTGCCAGCAGCCAAGGACAGTATAATTCACCCCTCCACTTT. It translates to CASSQGQYNSPLHF. This chain links TRBV14 with TRBJ1-6, with D maybe TRBD1 (5 bases). Germline lookup yields CDR1 SGHDN and CDR2 FVKESK. CDR3 length: 14 amino acids. V shed 1 base and J shed 4 bases, with 5 bases lying between them.

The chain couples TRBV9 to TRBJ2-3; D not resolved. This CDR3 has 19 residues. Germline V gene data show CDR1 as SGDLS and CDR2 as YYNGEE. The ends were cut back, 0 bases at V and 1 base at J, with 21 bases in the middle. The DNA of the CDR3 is TGTGCCAGCAGCGTAGGCTCGGTCCCTTTGTCCCTCGGCACAGATACGCAGTATTTT. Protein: CASSVGSVPLSLGTDTQYF. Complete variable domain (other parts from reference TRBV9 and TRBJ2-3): DSGVTQTPKHLITATGQRVTLRCSPRSGDLSVYWYQQSLDQGLQFLIQYYNGEERAKGNILERFSAQQFPDLHSELNLSSLELGDSALYFCASSVGSVPLSLGTDTQYFGPGTRLTVL.

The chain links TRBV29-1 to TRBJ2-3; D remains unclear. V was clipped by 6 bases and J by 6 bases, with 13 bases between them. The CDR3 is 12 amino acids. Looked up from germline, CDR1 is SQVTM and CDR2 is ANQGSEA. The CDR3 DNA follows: TGCAGCGTCAAAACATCCCCCGATACGCAGTATTTT. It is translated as CSVKTSPDTQYF.

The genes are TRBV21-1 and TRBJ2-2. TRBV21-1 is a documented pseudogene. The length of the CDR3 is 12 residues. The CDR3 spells CASAGATGELFF. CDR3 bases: TGTGCCAGCGCCGGGGCGACCGGGGAGCTGTTTTTT.

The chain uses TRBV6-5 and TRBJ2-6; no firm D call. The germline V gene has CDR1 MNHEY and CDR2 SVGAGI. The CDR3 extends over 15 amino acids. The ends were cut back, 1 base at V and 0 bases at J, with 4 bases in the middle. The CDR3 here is CASSYYGSGANVLTF. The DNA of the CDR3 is TGTGCCAGCAGTTACTATGGCTCTGGGGCCAACGTCCTGACTTTC.

The CDR3 sequence: CASSLGFGNTGELFF. The CDR3 region has the DNA TGCGCCAGCAGCCTCGGCTTTGGCAACACCGGGGAGCTGTTTTTT. The rearrangement uses TRBV5-1 and TRBJ2-2; D unresolved. Germline V gene sequence: CDR1 SGHRS, CDR2 YFSETQ. CDR3 length: 15 residues. V lost 4 bases, J lost 2 bases, and 12 bases lay in between. Together with reference TRBV5-1 and TRBJ2-2, the CDR3 gives the full variable domain: KAGVTQTPRYLIKTRGQQVTLSCSPISGHRSVSWYQQTPGQGLQFLFEYFSETQRNKGNFPGRFSGRQFSNSRSEMNVSTLELGDSALYLCASSLGFGNTGELFFGEGSRLTVL.

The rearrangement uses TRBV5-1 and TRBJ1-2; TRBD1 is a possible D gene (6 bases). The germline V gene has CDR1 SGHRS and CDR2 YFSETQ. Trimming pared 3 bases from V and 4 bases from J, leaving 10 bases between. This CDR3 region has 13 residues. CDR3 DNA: TGCGCCAGCAGCTCAACAGGGATCTATGGCTACACCTTC. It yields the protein CASSSTGIYGYTF.

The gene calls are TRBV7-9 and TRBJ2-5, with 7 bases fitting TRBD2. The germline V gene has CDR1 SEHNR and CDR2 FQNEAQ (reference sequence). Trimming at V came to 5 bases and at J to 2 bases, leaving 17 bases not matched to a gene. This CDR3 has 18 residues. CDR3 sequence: CASSHRTFPGAGQETQYF. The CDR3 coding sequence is TGTGCCAGCAGCCACCGTACCTTCCCGGGAGCGGGACAAGAGACCCAGTACTTC. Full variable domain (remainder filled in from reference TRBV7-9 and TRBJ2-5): DTGVSQNPRHKITKRGQNVTFRCDPISEHNRLYWYRQTLGQGPEFLTYFQNEAQLEKSRLLSDRFSAERPKGSFSTLEIQRTEQGDSAMYLCASSHRTFPGAGQETQYFGPGTRLLVL.

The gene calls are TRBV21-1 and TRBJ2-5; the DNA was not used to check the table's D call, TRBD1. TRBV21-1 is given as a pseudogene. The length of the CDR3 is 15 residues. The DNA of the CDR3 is TGTGCCAGCAGCAATGGGACAGGGGGCAGGGAGACCCAGTACTTC. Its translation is CASSNGTGGRETQYF.

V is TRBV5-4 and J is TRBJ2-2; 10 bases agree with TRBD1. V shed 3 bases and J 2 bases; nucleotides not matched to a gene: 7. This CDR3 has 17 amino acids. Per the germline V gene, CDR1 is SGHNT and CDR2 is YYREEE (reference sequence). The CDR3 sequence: CASSSGDRGSNTGELFF. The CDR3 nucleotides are TGTGCCAGCAGCTCGGGGGACAGGGGATCCAACACCGGGGAGCTGTTTTTT.

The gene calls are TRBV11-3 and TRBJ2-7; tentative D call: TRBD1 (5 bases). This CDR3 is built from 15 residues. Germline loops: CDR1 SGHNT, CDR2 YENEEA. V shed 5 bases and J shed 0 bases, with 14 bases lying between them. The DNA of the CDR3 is TGTGCCAGCAGCCAAGACAGTAGTAGCTCCTACGAGCAGTACTTC. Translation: CASSQDSSSSYEQYF.

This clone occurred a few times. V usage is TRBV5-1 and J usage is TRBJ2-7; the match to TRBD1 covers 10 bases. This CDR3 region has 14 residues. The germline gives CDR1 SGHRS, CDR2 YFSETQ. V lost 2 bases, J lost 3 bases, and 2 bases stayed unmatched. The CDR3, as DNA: TGCGCCAGCAGCTTTGGGACAGGGGTCTACGAGCAGTACTTC. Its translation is CASSFGTGVYEQYF.

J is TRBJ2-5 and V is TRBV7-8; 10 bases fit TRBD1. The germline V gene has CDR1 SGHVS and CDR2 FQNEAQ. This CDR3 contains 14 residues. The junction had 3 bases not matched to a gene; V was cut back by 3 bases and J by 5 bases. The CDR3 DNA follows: TGTGCCAGCAGCTTGACAGGGGGCACCGAGACCCAGTACTTC. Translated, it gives CASSLTGGTETQYF.

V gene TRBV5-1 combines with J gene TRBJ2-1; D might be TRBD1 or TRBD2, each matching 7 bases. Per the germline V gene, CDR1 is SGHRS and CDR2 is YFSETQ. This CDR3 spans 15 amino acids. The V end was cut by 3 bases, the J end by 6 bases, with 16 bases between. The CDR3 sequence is CASSSGGGPSNEQFF. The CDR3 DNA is TGCGCCAGCAGCTCAGGGGGAGGGCCCTCCAATGAGCAGTTCTTC.

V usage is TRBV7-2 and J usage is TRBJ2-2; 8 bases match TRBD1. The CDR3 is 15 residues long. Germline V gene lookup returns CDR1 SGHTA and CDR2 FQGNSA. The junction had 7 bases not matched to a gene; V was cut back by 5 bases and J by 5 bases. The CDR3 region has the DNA TGTGCCAGCAGCCCCCGGACAGGGAGGACCGGGGAGCTGTTTTTT. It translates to CASSPRTGRTGELFF.

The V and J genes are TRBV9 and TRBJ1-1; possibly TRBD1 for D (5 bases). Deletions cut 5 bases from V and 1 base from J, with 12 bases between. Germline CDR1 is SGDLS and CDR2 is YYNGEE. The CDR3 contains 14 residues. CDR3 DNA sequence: TGTGCCAGCAGTCCCATAGGACAGAACACTGAAGCTTTCTTT. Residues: CASSPIGQNTEAFF.

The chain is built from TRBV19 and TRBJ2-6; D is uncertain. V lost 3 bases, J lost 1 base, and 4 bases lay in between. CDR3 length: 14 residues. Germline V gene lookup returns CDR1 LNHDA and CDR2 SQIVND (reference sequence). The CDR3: CASSIQSGANVLTF. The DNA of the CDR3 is TGTGCCAGTAGTATCCAATCTGGGGCCAACGTCCTGACTTTC.

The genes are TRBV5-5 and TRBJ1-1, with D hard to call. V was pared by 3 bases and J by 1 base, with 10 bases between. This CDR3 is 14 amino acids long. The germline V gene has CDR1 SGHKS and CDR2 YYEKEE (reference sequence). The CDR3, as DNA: TGTGCCAGCAGCTCTGCCTTATCGAACACTGAAGCTTTCTTT. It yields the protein CASSSALSNTEAFF.

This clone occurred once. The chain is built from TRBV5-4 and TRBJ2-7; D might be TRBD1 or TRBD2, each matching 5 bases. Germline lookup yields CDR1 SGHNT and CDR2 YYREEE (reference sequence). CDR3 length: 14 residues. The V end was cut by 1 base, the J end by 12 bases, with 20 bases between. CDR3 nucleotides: TGTGCCAGCAGCTTGAGTGGGGACCGGATTTTTTCGTACTTC. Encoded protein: CASSLSGDRIFSYF.

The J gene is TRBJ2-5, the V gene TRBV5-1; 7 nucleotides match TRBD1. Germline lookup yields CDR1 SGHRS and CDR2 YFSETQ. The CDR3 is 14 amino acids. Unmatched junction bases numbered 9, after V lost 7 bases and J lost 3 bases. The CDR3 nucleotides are TGCGCCAGCTCCAAAGGGGGCCCGGAAGAGACCCAGTACTTC. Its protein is CASSKGGPEETQYF. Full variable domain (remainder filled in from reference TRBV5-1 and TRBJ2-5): KAGVTQTPRYLIKTRGQQVTLSCSPISGHRSVSWYQQTPGQGLQFLFEYFSETQRNKGNFPGRFSGRQFSNSRSEMNVSTLELGDSALYLCASSKGGPEETQYFGPGTRLLVL.

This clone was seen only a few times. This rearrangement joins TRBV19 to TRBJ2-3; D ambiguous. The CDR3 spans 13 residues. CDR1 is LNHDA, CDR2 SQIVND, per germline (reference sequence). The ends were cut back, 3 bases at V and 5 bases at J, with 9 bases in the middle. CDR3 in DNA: TGTGCCAGTAGTATGGGTTCCAAAGATACGCAGTATTTT. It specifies CASSMGSKDTQYF. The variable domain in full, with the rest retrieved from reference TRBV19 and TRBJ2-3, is DGGITQSPKYLFRKEGQNVTLSCEQNLNHDAMYWYRQDPGQGLRLIYYSQIVNDFQKGDIAEGYSVSREKKESFPLTVTSAQKNPTAFYLCASSMGSKDTQYFGPGTRLTVL.

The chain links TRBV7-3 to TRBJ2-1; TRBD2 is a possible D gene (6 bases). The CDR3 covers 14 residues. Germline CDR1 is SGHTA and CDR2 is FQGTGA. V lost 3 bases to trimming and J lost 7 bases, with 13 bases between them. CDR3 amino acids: CASSFGGSRNEQFF. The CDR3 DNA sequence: TGTGCCAGCAGCTTCGGGGGTTCCCGGAATGAGCAGTTCTTC.

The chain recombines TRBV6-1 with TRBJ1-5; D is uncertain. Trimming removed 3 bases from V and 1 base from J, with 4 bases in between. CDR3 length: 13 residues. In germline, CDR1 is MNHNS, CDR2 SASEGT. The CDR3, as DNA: TGTGCCAGCAGTGAGCCCAGCAATCAGCCCCAGCATTTT. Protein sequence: CASSEPSNQPQHF.

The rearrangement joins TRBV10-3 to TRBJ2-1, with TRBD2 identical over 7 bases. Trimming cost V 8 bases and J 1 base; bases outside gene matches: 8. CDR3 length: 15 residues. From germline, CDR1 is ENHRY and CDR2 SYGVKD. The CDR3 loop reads CAIGTLAQSYNEQFF. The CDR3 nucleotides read TGTGCCATCGGTACACTAGCGCAATCCTACAATGAGCAGTTCTTC.